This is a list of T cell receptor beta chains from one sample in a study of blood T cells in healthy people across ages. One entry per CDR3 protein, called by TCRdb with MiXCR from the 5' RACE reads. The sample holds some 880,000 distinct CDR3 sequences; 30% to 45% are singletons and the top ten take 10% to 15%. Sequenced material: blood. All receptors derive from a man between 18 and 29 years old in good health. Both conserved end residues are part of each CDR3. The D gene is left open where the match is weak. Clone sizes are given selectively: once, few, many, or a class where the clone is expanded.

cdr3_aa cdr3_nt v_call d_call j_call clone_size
CASSERVLDQPQHF TGTGCCAGCAGTGAACGGGTTTTAGATCAGCCCCAGCATTTT TRBV25-1 . TRBJ1-5 .
CASSRDSGGETQYF TGCGCCAGCAGCCGTGACTCGGGGGGAGAGACCCAGTACTTC TRBV5-1 TRBD2 TRBJ2-5 many
CASSSGVTNYGYTF TGTGCCAGCAGTTCTGGCGTCACTAACTATGGCTACACCTTC TRBV12-3/TRBV12-4 . TRBJ1-2 many
CSVGQGKTEQFF TGCAGCGTGGGACAGGGAAAGACCGAGCAGTTCTTC TRBV29-1 TRBD1 TRBJ2-1 .
CASSFVSGGKEQYF TGTGCCAGCAGTTTCGTCAGCGGGGGCAAAGAGCAGTACTTC TRBV12-3/TRBV12-4 TRBD2 TRBJ2-5 many
CSARDGDRQETQYF TGCAGTGCTAGAGATGGGGACAGACAAGAGACCCAGTACTTC TRBV20-1 TRBD1 TRBJ2-5 few
CASSLLTQGGTGELFF TGTGCCAGCAGCCTACTCACACAGGGGGGAACCGGGGAGCTGTTTTTT TRBV11-2 TRBD1 TRBJ2-2 .
CASSQDWDSFGGEQYF TGCGCCAGCAGCCAAGACTGGGACTCCTTTGGGGGTGAGCAGTACTTC TRBV4-3 . TRBJ2-5 .
CASSFRDGTDTQYF TGTGCCAGCAGCTTTAGGGACGGCACAGATACGCAGTATTTT TRBV5-6 . TRBJ2-3 few
CSARYRGETEAFF TGCAGTGCTCGATACAGGGGGGAGACTGAAGCTTTCTTT TRBV20-1 TRBD1 TRBJ1-1 .
CASSQGGGRQETQYF TGCGCCAGCAGCCAAGGAGGGGGACGCCAAGAGACCCAGTACTTC TRBV4-3 . TRBJ2-5 .
CASSLERVQETQYF TGTGCCAGCAGCTTAGAACGAGTCCAAGAGACCCAGTACTTC TRBV7-9 . TRBJ2-5 few
CASSQLSGETQYF TGCGCCAGCAGCCAACTGTCTGGAGAGACCCAGTACTTC TRBV4-3 . TRBJ2-5 many
CASQTSGGPFSGANVLTF TGTGCCAGCCAGACTAGCGGGGGCCCTTTCTCTGGGGCCAACGTCCTGACTTTC TRBV7-2 TRBD2 TRBJ2-6 few
CASSLDEAGDLSSYNEQYF TGTGCCAGCAGCTTAGACGAGGCGGGGGATCTTAGCTCCTACAATGAGCAGTACTTC TRBV11-2 TRBD2 TRBJ2-7 .
CASSETQMGLFF TGTGCCAGCAGCGAAACACAGATGGGGCTGTTTTTT TRBV7-9 . TRBJ1-4 .
CSASVDPQYF TGCAGTGCTAGCGTAGACCCGCAGTATTTT TRBV20-1 . TRBJ2-3 many
CASRRTGATYEQYF TGTGCCAGCAGACGGACAGGGGCGACCTACGAGCAGTACTTC TRBV2 TRBD1 TRBJ2-7 few
CASRDGSYNSPLHF TGTGCCAGCAGGGACGGGTCCTATAATTCACCCCTCCACTTT TRBV12-3/TRBV12-4 . TRBJ1-6 .
CASSVSGQGYSPLHF TGTGCCAGCAGTGTTTCGGGACAGGGCTATTCACCCCTCCACTTT TRBV9 TRBD1 TRBJ1-6 few
CASSPWTGGNSPLHF TGTGCCAGCAGCCCTTGGACAGGGGGGAATTCACCCCTCCACTTT TRBV14 TRBD1 TRBJ1-6 .
CASSPPGTGFNYGYTF TGTGCCAGCTCACCACCCGGGACAGGATTTAACTATGGCTACACCTTC TRBV18 TRBD1 TRBJ1-2 .
CASSLASVSGELFF TGTGCCAGCAGTCTCGCCTCAGTATCCGGGGAGCTGTTTTTT TRBV12-3/TRBV12-4 . TRBJ2-2 few
CASRASGQGHGYTF TGTGCCAGCAGAGCCTCGGGACAGGGACATGGCTACACCTTC TRBV6-2/TRBV6-3 TRBD1 TRBJ1-2 few
CSARDLQTGKGYNNQPQHF TGCAGTGCTAGAGATCTCCAGACAGGGAAAGGATATAACAATCAGCCCCAGCATTTT TRBV20-1 TRBD1 TRBJ1-5 .
CASSKVRRQPTYEQYF TGTGCCAGCAGCAAAGTTAGGAGGCAACCCACCTACGAGCAGTACTTC TRBV21-1 . TRBJ2-7 few
CASSLGGFYTEAFF TGTGCCAGCAGTTTAGGGGGTTTTTACACTGAAGCTTTCTTT TRBV12-3/TRBV12-4 . TRBJ1-1 many
CASSLRPGSSPADTQYF TGCGCCAGCAGCCTGCGGCCAGGGTCCTCTCCGGCAGATACGCAGTATTTT TRBV4-3 . TRBJ2-3 many
CSVGRTNEKLFF TGCAGCGTTGGGAGAACTAATGAAAAACTGTTTTTT TRBV29-1 . TRBJ1-4 many
CATSDPGLAGNEQFF TGTGCCACCAGTGATCCAGGACTAGCGGGGAATGAGCAGTTCTTC TRBV24-1 TRBD2 TRBJ2-1 many
CASSLLQEGMNTEAFF TGCGCCAGCAGCTTGCTCCAGGAGGGGATGAACACTGAAGCTTTCTTT TRBV5-1 . TRBJ1-1 once
CASSRPSLAGGTDTQYF TGTGCCAGCAGCAGACCCTCACTAGCGGGGGGCACAGATACGCAGTATTTT TRBV9 TRBD2 TRBJ2-3 few
CASSVGTSGGKTDTQYF TGTGCCAGCAGCGTCGGGACTAGCGGGGGGAAAACAGATACGCAGTATTTT TRBV9 TRBD2 TRBJ2-3 few
CASSAGSRGETQYF TGTGCCAGCAGCGCCGGTTCGCGCGGCGAGACCCAGTACTTC TRBV7-2 . TRBJ2-5 many
CASRATGTGLGEQYF TGTGCCAGCAGAGCAACCGGGACAGGGTTAGGCGAGCAGTACTTC TRBV6-5 TRBD1 TRBJ2-7 .
CASSPSSGGARWTDTQYF TGTGCCAGCAGCCCCTCTAGCGGGGGGGCAAGGTGGACAGATACGCAGTATTTT TRBV7-6 TRBD2 TRBJ2-3 .
CASSLDADSGNTIYF TGCGCCAGCAGCTTAGACGCGGACTCTGGAAACACCATATATTTT TRBV5-1 . TRBJ1-3 .
CASSHEDGTGVLEQYF TGTGCCAGCAGCCATGAGGACGGGACAGGGGTTCTCGAGCAGTACTTC TRBV4-2 TRBD1 TRBJ2-7 many
CASSETGRVSDTQYF TGTGCCAGCAGTGAAACGGGTAGAGTGTCAGATACGCAGTATTTT TRBV2 . TRBJ2-3 .
CASSLGTSGLHEQFF TGTGCCAGCAGCTTGGGGACTAGCGGGTTGCATGAGCAGTTCTTC TRBV7-3 TRBD2 TRBJ2-1 .